Sequencing of this TCR beta chain was carried out in a study of T-cell reconstitution after alpha-beta-depleted transplantation in children. Whole-study findings and limits: T cells produced anew were the main source of T-cell counts and diversity one year after transplant. At day 60, the high TCRbeta diversity found in some patients originated from recipient T cells and thymic progenitors that had survived. Roughly two months post-transplant, alpha-beta T cells reportedly originated from several hundred graft clones that had expanded.

The sample holds many counts of this clonotype. What it binds is unknown. Unique molecular identifiers were incorporated into the prepared TCRbeta library. TCRdb reanalysed the PCR reads using MiXCR and keeps one entry per CDR3 protein. The repertoire has approximately 300,000 distinct CDR3 sequences, around 10% of them found once; the top ten carry 23%. Sample: peripheral blood, taken 180 days after TCRalphabeta/CD19-depleted stem cell transplant. This TCR derives from a male patient aged 2-15 years who had a stem cell transplant for chronic granulomatous disease, so the T cells may come from the graft donor.

This CDR3 is CASRSSGRDGIQYF. As DNA, the CDR3 is TGTGCCAGCAGATCCAGCGGGAGGGACGGCATTCAGTACTTC. The chain combines TRBV27 with TRBJ2-4; 10 bases match TRBD2. V lost 6 bases, J lost 9 bases, and 8 bases stayed unmatched. CDR3 size: 14 residues. The V gene's germline CDR1 is MNHEY and CDR2 SMNVEV (reference sequence).